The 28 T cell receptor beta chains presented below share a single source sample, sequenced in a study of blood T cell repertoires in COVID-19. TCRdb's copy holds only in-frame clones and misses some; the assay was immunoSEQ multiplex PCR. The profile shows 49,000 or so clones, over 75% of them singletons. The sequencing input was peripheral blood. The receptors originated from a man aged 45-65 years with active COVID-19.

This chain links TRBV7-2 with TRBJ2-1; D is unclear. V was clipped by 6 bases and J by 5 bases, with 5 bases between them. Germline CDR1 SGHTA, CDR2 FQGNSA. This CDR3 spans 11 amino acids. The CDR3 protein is CASRRDNEQFF. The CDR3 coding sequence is TGTGCCAGCAGACGGGACAATGAGCAGTTCTTC.

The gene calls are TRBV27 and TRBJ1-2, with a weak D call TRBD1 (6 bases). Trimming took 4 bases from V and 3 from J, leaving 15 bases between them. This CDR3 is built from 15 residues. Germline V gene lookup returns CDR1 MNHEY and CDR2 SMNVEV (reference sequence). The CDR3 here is CASSSTGLGYYGYTF. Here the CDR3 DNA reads TGTGCCAGCAGTTCTACAGGGCTTGGATACTATGGCTACACCTTC.

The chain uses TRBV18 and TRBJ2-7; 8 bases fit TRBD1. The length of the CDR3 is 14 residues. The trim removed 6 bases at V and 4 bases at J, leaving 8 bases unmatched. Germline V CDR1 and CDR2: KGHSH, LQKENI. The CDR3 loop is CASSPGTGLYEQYF. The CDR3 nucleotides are TGTGCCAGCTCGCCCGGGACAGGACTATACGAGCAGTACTTC.

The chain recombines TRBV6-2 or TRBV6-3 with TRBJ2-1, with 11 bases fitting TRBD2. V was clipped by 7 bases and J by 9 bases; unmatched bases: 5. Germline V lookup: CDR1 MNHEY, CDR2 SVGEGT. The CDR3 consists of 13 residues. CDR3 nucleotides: TGTGCCAGCATCCCTAGCGGGGGGATTGAGCAGTTCTTC. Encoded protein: CASIPSGGIEQFF.

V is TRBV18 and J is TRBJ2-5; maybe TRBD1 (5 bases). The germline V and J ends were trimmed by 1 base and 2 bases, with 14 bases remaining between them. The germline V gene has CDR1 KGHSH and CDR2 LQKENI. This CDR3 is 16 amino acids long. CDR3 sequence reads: CASSPRQRANQETQYF. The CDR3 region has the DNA TGTGCCAGCTCACCACGACAGAGAGCCAATCAAGAGACCCAGTACTTC.

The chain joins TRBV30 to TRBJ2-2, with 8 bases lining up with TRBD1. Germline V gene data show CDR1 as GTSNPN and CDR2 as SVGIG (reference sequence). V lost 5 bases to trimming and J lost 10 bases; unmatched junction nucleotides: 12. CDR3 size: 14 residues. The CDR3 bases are TGTGCCTGGGACAGGGGCCCGCCTGATGAGGAGCTGTTTTTT. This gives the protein CAWDRGPPDEELFF.

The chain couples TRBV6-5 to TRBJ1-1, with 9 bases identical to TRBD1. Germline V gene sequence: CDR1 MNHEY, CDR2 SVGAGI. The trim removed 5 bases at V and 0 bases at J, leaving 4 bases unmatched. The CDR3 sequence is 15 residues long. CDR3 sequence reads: CASSTDRGMNTEAFF. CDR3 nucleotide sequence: TGTGCCAGCAGTACCGACAGGGGGATGAACACTGAAGCTTTCTTT.

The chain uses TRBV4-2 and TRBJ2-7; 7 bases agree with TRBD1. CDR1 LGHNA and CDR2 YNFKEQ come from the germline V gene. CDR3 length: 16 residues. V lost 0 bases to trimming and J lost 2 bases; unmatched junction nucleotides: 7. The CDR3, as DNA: TGTGCCAGCAGCCAAGATCTGGGGGACAGCACCTACGAGCAGTACTTC. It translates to CASSQDLGDSTYEQYF.

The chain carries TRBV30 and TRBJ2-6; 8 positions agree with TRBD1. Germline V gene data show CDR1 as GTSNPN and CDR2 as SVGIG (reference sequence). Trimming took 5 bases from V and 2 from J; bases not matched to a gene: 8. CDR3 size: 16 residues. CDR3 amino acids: CAWEGQGAAGANVLTF. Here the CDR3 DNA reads TGTGCCTGGGAGGGGCAGGGGGCTGCTGGGGCCAACGTCCTGACTTTC.

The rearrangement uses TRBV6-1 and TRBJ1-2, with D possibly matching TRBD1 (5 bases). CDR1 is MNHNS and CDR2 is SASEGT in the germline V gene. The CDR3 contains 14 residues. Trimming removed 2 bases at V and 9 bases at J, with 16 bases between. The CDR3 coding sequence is TGTGCCAGCAGTGAACTCGGACACACCGCTAGCTACACCTTC. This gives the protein CASSELGHTASYTF.

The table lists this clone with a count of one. The CDR3 DNA follows: TGTGCCAGCAGCCGCCCCCTCACTAGCGGGCGTCCAGTATCCCACGAGCAGTACTTC. This sequence encodes CASSRPLTSGRPVSHEQYF. The chain carries TRBV7-6 and TRBJ2-7, with 9 bases lining up with TRBD2. CDR1 SGHVS and CDR2 FNYEAQ come from the germline V gene. This CDR3 contains 19 residues. The junction had 22 bases not matched to a gene; V was cut back by 5 bases and J by 5 bases.

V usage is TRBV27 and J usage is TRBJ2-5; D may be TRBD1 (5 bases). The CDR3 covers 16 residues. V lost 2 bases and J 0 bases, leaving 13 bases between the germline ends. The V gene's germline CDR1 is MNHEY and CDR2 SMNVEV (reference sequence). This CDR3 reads CASSLGFRGYQETQYF. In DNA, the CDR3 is TGTGCCAGCAGTTTAGGGTTTAGGGGATACCAAGAGACCCAGTACTTC.

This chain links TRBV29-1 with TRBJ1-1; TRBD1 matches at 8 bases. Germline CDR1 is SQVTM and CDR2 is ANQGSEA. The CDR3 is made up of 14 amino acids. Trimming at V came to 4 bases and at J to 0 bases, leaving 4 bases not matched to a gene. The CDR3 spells CSVGQGALNTEAFF. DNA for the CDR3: TGCAGCGTTGGGCAGGGGGCCTTGAACACTGAAGCTTTCTTT. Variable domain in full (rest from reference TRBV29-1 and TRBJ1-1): SAVISQKPSRDICQRGTSLTIQCQVDSQVTMMFWYRQQPGQSLTLIATANQGSEATYESGFVIDKFPISRPNLTFSTLTVSNMSPEDSSIYLCSVGQGALNTEAFFGQGTRLTVV.

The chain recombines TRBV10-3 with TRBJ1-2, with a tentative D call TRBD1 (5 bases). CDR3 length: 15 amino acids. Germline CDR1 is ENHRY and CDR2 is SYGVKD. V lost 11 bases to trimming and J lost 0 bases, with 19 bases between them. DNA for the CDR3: TGTGCCGCCGGGGCGGGAGCGCAGCCTAACTATGGCTACACCTTC. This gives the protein CAAGAGAQPNYGYTF.

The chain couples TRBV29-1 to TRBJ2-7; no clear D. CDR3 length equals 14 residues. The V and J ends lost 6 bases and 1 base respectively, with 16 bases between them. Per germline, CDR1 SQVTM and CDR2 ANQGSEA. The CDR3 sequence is CSVLMTEVSYEQYF. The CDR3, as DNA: TGCAGCGTCCTTATGACTGAGGTTTCCTACGAGCAGTACTTC.

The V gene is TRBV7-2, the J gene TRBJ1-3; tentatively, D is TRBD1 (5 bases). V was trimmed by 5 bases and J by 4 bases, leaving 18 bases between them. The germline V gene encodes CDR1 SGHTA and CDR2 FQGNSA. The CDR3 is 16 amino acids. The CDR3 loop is CASSPTRDLRGNTIYF. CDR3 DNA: TGTGCCAGCAGCCCAACGCGGGACCTTCGGGGAAACACCATATATTTT.

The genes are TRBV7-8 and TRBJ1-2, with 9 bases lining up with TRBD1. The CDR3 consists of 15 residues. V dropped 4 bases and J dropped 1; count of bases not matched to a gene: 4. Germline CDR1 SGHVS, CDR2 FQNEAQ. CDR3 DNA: TGTGCCAGCAGCTCAAGGACAGGGGATAACTATGGCTACACCTTC. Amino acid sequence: CASSSRTGDNYGYTF.

CDR3: CASSVGEGAFPGEQYF. The CDR3 DNA is TGTGCCAGCAGCGTAGGTGAGGGGGCTTTTCCCGGTGAGCAGTACTTC. The V call is TRBV9, the J call TRBJ2-7; 7 bases fit TRBD1. The V gene end was trimmed by 0 bases and the J gene end by 7 bases; junction bases not matched to a gene: 13. Germline V gene lookup returns CDR1 SGDLS and CDR2 YYNGEE. This CDR3 is built from 16 residues.

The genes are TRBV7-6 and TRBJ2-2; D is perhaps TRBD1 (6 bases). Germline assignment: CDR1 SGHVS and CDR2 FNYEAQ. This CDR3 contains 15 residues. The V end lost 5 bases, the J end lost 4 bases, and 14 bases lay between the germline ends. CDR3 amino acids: CASSPTGEFTGELFF. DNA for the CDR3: TGTGCCAGCAGCCCGACAGGAGAATTCACCGGGGAGCTGTTTTTT.

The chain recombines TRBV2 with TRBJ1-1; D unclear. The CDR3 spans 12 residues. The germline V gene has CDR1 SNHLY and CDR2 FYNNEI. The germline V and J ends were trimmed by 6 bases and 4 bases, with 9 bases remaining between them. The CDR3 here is CASSVISTEAFF. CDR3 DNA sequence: TGTGCCAGCAGCGTTATCAGCACTGAAGCTTTCTTT.

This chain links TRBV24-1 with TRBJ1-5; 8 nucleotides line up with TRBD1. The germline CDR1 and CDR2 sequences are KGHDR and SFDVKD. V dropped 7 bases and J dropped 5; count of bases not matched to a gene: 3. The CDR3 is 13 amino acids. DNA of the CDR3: TGTGCCACCAGCGGACAGGGTGATCAGCCCCAGCATTTT. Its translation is CATSGQGDQPQHF.

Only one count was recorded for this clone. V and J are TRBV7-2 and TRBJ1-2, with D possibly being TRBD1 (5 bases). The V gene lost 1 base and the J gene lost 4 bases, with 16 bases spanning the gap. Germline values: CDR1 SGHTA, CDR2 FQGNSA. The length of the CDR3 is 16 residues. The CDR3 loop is CASSLGAGRVAYGYTF. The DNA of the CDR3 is TGTGCCAGCAGCTTAGGGGCTGGCAGGGTGGCCTATGGCTACACCTTC.

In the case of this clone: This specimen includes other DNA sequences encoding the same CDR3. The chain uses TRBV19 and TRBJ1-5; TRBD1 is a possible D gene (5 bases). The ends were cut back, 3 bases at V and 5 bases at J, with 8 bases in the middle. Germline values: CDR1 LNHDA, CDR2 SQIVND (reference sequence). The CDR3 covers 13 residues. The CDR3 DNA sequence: TGTGCCAGTAGTATCCGGGGGTATCAGCCCCAGCATTTT. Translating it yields CASSIRGYQPQHF.

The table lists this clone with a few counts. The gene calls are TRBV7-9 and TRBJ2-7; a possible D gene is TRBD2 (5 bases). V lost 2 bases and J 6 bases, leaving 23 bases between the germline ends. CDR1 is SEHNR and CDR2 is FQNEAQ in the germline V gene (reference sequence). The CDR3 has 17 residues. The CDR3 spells CASSLPPRSGFTPEQYF. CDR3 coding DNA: TGTGCCAGCAGCTTACCCCCCCGTTCGGGATTTACCCCCGAGCAGTACTTC. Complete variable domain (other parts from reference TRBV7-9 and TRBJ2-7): DTGVSQNPRHKITKRGQNVTFRCDPISEHNRLYWYRQTLGQGPEFLTYFQNEAQLEKSRLLSDRFSAERPKGSFSTLEIQRTEQGDSAMYLCASSLPPRSGFTPEQYFGPGTRLTVT.

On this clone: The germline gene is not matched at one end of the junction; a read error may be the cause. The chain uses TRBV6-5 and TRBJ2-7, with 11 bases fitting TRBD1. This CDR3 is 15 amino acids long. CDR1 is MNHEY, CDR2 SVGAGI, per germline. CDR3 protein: CASSNSGQGVYEQYF. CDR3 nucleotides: TGTGCCAGCAGTAACTCGGGACAGGGGGTTTACGAGCAGTACTTC.

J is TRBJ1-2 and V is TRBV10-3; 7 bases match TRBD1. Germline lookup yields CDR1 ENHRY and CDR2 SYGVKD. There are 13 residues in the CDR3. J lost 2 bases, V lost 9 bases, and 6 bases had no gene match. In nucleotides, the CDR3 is TGTGCCATTTCGGGACAGTCGAACTATGGCTACACCTTC. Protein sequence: CAISGQSNYGYTF.

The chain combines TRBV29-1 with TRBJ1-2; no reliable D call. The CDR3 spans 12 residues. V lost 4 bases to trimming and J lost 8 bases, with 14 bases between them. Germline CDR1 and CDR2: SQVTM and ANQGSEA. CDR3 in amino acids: CSVGGGNGGYTF. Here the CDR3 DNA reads TGCAGCGTTGGGGGAGGAAACGGGGGCTACACCTTC.

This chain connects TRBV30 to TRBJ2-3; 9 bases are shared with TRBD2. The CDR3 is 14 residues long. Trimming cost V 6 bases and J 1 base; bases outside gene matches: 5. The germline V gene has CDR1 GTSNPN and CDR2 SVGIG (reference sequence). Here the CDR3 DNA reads TGTGCCTGTCGGTCTAGCGGGGGCACAGATACGCAGTATTTT. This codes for CACRSSGGTDTQYF.